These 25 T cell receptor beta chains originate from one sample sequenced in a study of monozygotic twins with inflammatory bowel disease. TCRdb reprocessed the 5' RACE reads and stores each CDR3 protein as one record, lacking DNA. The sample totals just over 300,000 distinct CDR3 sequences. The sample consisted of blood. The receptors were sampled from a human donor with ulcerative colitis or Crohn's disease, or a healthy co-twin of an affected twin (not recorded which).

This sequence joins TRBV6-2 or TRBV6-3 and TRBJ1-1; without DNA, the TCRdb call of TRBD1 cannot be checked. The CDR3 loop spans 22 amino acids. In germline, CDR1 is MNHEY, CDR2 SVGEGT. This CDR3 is CASSYSRGVGGPPSRLNTEAFF.

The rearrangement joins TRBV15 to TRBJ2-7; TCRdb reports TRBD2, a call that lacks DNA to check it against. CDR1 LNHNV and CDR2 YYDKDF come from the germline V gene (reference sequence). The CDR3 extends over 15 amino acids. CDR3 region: CATSRTRQGTYEQYF.

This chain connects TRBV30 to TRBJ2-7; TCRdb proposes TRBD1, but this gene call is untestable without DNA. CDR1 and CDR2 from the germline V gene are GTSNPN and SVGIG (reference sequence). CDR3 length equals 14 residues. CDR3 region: CAWSVAGGMVEQYF.

This CDR3 is CSALRDQQKPFF. The chain combines TRBV29-1 with TRBJ2-1; TCRdb picks TRBD2, but there is no DNA to check that call. Germline loops: CDR1 SQVTM, CDR2 ANQGSEA. This CDR3 is built from 12 residues.

CDR3 protein: CASSLEGVADTQYF. The V and J genes are TRBV5-1 and TRBJ2-3; absent DNA, TCRdb's TRBD1 call cannot be checked. Per germline, CDR1 SGHRS and CDR2 YFSETQ. This CDR3 has 14 amino acids.

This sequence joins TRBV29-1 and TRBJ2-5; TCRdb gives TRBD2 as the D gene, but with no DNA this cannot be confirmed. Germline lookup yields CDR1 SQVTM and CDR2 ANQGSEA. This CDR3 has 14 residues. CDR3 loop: CSVDPSGTGQTQYF.

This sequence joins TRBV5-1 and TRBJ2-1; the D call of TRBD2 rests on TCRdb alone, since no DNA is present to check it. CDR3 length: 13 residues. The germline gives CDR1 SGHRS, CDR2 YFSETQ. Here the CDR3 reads CASWSSGINEQFF.

CDR3 region: CASSAHLGEGDQPQHF. V and J are TRBV6-1 and TRBJ1-5. This CDR3 is built from 16 residues. Germline V lookup: CDR1 MNHNS, CDR2 SASEGT.

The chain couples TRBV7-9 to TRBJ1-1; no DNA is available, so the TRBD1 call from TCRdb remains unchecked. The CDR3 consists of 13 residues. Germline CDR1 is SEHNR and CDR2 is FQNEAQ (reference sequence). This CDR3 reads CASSLEGGDEAFF.

The chain's CDR3 is CASSYGGNGGYTF. J is TRBJ1-2 and V is TRBV6-5; there is no DNA to check the TCRdb D call of TRBD1. CDR3 size: 13 residues. CDR1 and CDR2 from the germline V gene are MNHEY and SVGAGI.

CDR3 amino acids: CASSSGGTVNSPLHF. The chain recombines TRBV5-1 with TRBJ1-6; the D call of TRBD1 rests on TCRdb alone, since no DNA is present to check it. Germline values: CDR1 SGHRS, CDR2 YFSETQ. The CDR3 spans 15 residues.

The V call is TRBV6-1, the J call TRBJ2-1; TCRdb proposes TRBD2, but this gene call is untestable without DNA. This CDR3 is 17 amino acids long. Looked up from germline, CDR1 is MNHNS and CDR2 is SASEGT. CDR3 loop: CASSRTSGGTSYNEQFF.

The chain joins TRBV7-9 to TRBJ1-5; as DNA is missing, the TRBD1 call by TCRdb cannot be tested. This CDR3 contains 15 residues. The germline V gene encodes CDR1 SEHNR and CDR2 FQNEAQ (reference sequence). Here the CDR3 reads CASSPGVGRGQPQHF.

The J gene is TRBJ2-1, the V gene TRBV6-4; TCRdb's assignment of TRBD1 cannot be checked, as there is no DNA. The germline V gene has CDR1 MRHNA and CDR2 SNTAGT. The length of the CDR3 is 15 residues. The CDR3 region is CASSGTISPYNEQFF.

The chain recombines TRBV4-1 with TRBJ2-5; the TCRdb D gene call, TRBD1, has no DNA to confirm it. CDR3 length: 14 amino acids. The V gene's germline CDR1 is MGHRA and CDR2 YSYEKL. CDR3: CASSPRTRKETQYF.

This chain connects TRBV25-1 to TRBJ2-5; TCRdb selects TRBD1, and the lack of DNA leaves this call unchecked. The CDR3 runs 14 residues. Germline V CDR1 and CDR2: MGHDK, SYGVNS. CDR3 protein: CASSAPRGTETQYF.

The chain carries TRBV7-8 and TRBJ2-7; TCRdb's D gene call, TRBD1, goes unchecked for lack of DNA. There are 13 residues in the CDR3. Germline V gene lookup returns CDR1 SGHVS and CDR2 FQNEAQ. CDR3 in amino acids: CASSFRDRDEQYF.

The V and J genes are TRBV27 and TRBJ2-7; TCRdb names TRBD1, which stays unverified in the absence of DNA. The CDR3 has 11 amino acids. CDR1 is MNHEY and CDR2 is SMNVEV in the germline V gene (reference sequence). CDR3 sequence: CASGSGLEQYF.

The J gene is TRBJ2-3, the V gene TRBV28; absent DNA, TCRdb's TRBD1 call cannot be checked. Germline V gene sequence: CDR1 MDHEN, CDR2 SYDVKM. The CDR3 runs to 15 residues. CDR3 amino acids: CASTSERGALDTQYF.

CDR3 protein: CASSFDRGYNSPLHF. The V and J genes are TRBV7-8 and TRBJ1-6; without DNA, the TCRdb call of TRBD1 cannot be checked. The CDR3 has 15 residues. CDR1 and CDR2 (germline): SGHVS, FQNEAQ.

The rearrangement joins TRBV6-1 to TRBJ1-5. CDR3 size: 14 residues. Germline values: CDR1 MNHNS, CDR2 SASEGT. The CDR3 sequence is CASSDGQFNQPQHF.

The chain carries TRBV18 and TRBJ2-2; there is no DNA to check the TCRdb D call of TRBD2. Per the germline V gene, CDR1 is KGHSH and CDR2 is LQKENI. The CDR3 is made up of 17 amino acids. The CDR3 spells CASSPPYGSTRTGELFF.

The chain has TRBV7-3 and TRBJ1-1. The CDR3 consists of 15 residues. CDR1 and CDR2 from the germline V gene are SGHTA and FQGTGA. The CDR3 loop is CASSLTVWGNTEAFF.

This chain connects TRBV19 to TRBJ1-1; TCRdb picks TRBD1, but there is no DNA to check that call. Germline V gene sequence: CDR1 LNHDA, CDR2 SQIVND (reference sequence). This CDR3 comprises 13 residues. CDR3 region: CASSMTVNTEAFF. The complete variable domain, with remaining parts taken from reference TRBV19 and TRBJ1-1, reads DGGITQSPKYLFRKEGQNVTLSCEQNLNHDAMYWYRQDPGQGLRLIYYSQIVNDFQKGDIAEGYSVSREKKESFPLTVTSAQKNPTAFYLCASSMTVNTEAFFGQGTRLTVV.

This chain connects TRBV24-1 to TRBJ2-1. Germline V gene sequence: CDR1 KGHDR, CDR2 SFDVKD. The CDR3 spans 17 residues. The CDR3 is CATSDSPRSGPYNEQFF.